The rows below give T cell receptor beta chains drawn from one sample of a study of OX40 agonist ivuxolimab in advanced cancers. This table comes from immunoSEQ multiplex PCR, and its TCRdb copy is limited to in-frame clones, with some not included. The sample lists just under 55,000 clones, around 80% occurring once. Sequences were derived from CD4+ or CD8+ T cells sorted from blood, sampled in a trial of the OX40 agonist ivuxolimab. These receptors were collected from an adult with an advanced solid tumor such as melanoma, head and neck, liver or kidney cancer. CDR3s include the opening cysteine and the closing phenylalanine or tryptophan. D genes are given only for firm matches. Only some rows state a clone size, as once, few, many or a class for expanded clones.

>TRBV5-1|TRBD1|.|TRBJ2-6
CASSALSSGTGGASGANVLTF
TGCGCCAGCAGCGCCCTTTCGTCGGGGACAGGGGGCGCCTCTGGGGCCAACGTCCTGACTTTC
>TRBV18|.|.|TRBJ2-1
CASSSLNSYNEQFF
TGTGCCAGCTCATCCCTGAATAGCTACAATGAGCAGTTCTTC
>TRBV28|TRBD2|.|TRBJ2-7
CASSSRELAGYEQYF
TGTGCCAGCAGTTCCAGGGAACTAGCGGGCTACGAGCAGTACTTC
>TRBV6-6|.|few|TRBJ1-4
CATEKEKLFF
TGTGCAACCGAGAAGGAAAAACTGTTTTTT
>TRBV2|TRBD1|.|TRBJ1-1
CASSSRTGGFVAEAFF
TGTGCCAGCAGTTCCCGGACAGGGGGCTTTGTTGCTGAAGCTTTCTTT
>TRBV5-6|.|.|TRBJ1-2
CASSETGDKGYGYTF
TGTGCCAGCAGCGAGACTGGGGATAAGGGCTATGGCTACACCTTC
>TRBV2|.|.|TRBJ1-5
CASSENSNQPQHF
TGTGCCAGCAGTGAAAACAGCAATCAGCCCCAGCATTTT
>TRBV7-2|TRBD2|.|TRBJ2-5
CASSPAQSGGKTQYF
TGTGCCAGCAGCCCCGCTCAAAGCGGGGGAAAGACCCAGTACTTC
>TRBV6-5|TRBD1|.|TRBJ2-7
CASRHRGLYEQYF
TGTGCCAGCAGACACAGGGGCCTCTACGAGCAGTACTTC
>TRBV7-2|.|.|TRBJ1-2
CASSPGTHGYTF
TGTGCCAGCAGCCCGGGGACGCATGGCTACACCTTC
>TRBV5-1|TRBD1|.|TRBJ1-5
CASSPDRGDQPQHF
TGCGCCAGCAGCCCGGACAGGGGAGACCAGCCCCAGCATTTT
>TRBV7-9|.|few|TRBJ1-3
CASSVMGASGNTIYF
TGTGCCAGCAGCGTGATGGGGGCCTCTGGAAACACCATATATTTT
>TRBV5-6|TRBD1|.|TRBJ2-4
CASSLSGGNIQYF
TGTGCCAGCAGCTTATCAGGGGGAAACATTCAGTACTTC
>TRBV4-1|.|.|TRBJ2-5
CASSQPRETQYF
TGCGCCAGCAGCCAACCCCGAGAGACCCAGTACTTC
>TRBV23-1|.|.|TRBJ2-3
CASSHHNARRGGGAADTQYF
TGCGCCAGCAGTCATCATAATGCCAGAAGGGGGGGAGGGGCCGCAGATACGCAGTATTTT
>TRBV2|TRBD2|.|TRBJ2-7
CASSAGRAMASYEQYF
TGTGCCAGCAGTGCGGGGAGGGCGATGGCCTCCTACGAGCAGTACTTC
>TRBV7-2|TRBD1|.|TRBJ2-4
CASSPSGQGAAKNIQYF
TGTGCCAGCAGCCCCTCGGGACAGGGGGCAGCCAAAAACATTCAGTACTTC
>TRBV6-6|.|.|TRBJ2-3
CASSYSRRDTQYF
TGTGCCAGCAGTTACTCACGGAGGGATACGCAGTATTTT
>TRBV27|.|.|TRBJ1-5
CASPSHRGGDQPQHF
TGTGCCAGCCCCAGCCATCGGGGGGGTGATCAGCCCCAGCATTTT
>TRBV4-2|.|.|TRBJ1-5
CASSQEAQVHQPQHF
TGTGCCAGCAGCCAAGAGGCCCAGGTCCATCAGCCCCAGCATTTT
>TRBV6-5|.|.|TRBJ1-3
CASWGGAYGNTIYF
TGTGCCAGCTGGGGAGGGGCGTACGGAAACACCATATATTTT
>TRBV7-9|.|.|TRBJ1-3
CASSPSGPQMDTIYF
TGTGCCAGCAGCCCCTCGGGACCCCAGATGGACACCATATATTTT
>TRBV6-6|.|.|TRBJ2-2
CASSNGGRYTGELFF
TGTGCCAGCAGCAACGGGGGTCGATACACCGGGGAGCTGTTTTTT
>TRBV18|.|.|TRBJ1-1
CASSLHREMDTEAFF
TGTGCCAGCTCGCTACACAGGGAAATGGACACTGAAGCTTTCTTT
>TRBV29-1|.|medium-sized|TRBJ2-7
CSVAQRGEQYF
TGCAGCGTTGCACAACGGGGAGAGCAGTACTTC
>TRBV5-5|.|.|TRBJ2-3
CASSSPPPSGDTQYF
TGTGCCAGCAGCTCGCCCCCACCGTCGGGGGATACGCAGTATTTT
>TRBV6-5|.|.|TRBJ1-6
CASKGGSRGYSPLHF
TGTGCCAGCAAGGGGGGCAGCAGGGGTTATTCACCCCTCCACTTT
>TRBV4-3|TRBD1|.|TRBJ1-1
CASSHVDRDNTEAFF
TGCGCCAGCAGCCACGTGGACAGGGACAACACTGAAGCTTTCTTT
>TRBV5-1|.|few|TRBJ1-6
CASSLAVGSSPLHF
TGCGCCAGCAGCTTGGCCGTTGGGTCTTCACCCCTCCACTTT
>TRBV19|TRBD1|.|TRBJ1-2
CASSAQGQGRDGYTF
TGTGCCAGTAGTGCCCAGGGACAGGGGAGGGATGGCTACACCTTC
>TRBV7-3|.|.|TRBJ2-1
CASSLSKGSSYNEQFF
TGTGCCAGCAGCTTATCGAAGGGAAGCTCCTACAATGAGCAGTTCTTC
>TRBV5-5|TRBD1|.|TRBJ1-5
CASSYGQGGQPQHF
TGTGCCAGCAGCTACGGACAGGGAGGGCAGCCCCAGCATTTT
>TRBV19|TRBD1|.|TRBJ2-3
CASSIRGPSTDTQYF
TGTGCCAGTAGTATCAGGGGGCCTAGCACAGATACGCAGTATTTT
>TRBV4-3|.|.|TRBJ1-2
CASSQAPTGNYGYTF
TGCGCCAGCAGCCAGGCACCAACAGGGAACTATGGCTACACCTTC
>TRBV6-1|TRBD2|.|TRBJ2-7
CASGLAELSYEQYF
TGTGCCAGCGGCCTAGCGGAACTCTCCTACGAGCAGTACTTC
>TRBV5-5|.|.|TRBJ1-2
CASSLSLQIANYGYTF
TGTGCCAGCAGCTTATCGCTGCAGATAGCTAACTATGGCTACACCTTC
>TRBV18|.|.|TRBJ2-3
CASSPGTDTQYF
TGTGCCAGCTCACCCGGCACAGATACGCAGTATTTT
>TRBV4-3|.|.|TRBJ2-1
CASSQDLETRQFF
TGCGCCAGCAGCCAAGATCTGGAGACCAGGCAGTTCTTC
>TRBV6-6|.|.|TRBJ1-5
CASSTKNQPQHF
TGTGCCAGCAGCACCAAAAATCAGCCCCAGCATTTT
>TRBV7-1|TRBD2|.|TRBJ2-2
CASSSDGLAGVGELFF
TGTGCCAGCAGCTCAGACGGACTAGCGGGAGTCGGGGAGCTGTTTTTT
>TRBV7-9|.|.|TRBJ1-2
CASSLMNGANYGYTF
TGTGCCAGCAGCTTAATGAACGGAGCTAACTATGGCTACACCTTC
>TRBV18|TRBD1|.|TRBJ2-7
CASSGTGVGEQYF
TGTGCCAGCTCGGGGACAGGGGTAGGCGAGCAGTACTTC
>TRBV6-1|.|.|TRBJ2-7
CASSDGGASYEQYF
TGTGCCAGCAGTGATGGAGGGGCGTCCTACGAGCAGTACTTC
>TRBV7-8|TRBD1|.|TRBJ2-6
CASSRRRDREVGANVLTF
TGTGCCAGCAGCCGACGACGGGACAGGGAAGTGGGGGCCAACGTCCTGACTTTC
>TRBV27|.|.|TRBJ2-3
CASSFEGSARDTQYF
TGTGCCAGCAGTTTTGAGGGGAGTGCTAGAGATACGCAGTATTTT
>TRBV7-9|TRBD2|.|TRBJ2-5
CASSFYGTSGVYQETQYF
TGTGCCAGCAGCTTTTACGGGACTAGCGGGGTCTACCAAGAGACCCAGTACTTC
>TRBV2|.|.|TRBJ1-1
CASRILTNTEAFF
TGTGCCAGCAGAATTCTTACGAACACTGAAGCTTTCTTT
>TRBV4-3|TRBD2|.|TRBJ2-2
CASSQRRGGPGELFF
TGCGCCAGCAGCCAAAGGCGGGGGGGCCCCGGGGAGCTGTTTTTT
>TRBV6-1|.|.|TRBJ1-6
CASSEYITPAPHF
TGTGCCAGCAGTGAATATATTACGCCCGCACCCCACTTT
>TRBV13|.|few|TRBJ1-4
CASSLGVLSSEKLFF
TGTGCCAGCAGCTTAGGGGTCCTAAGTTCTGAAAAACTGTTTTTT
>TRBV28|.|.|TRBJ1-5
CASSSTGARGQPQHF
TGTGCCAGCAGTTCCACGGGGGCCCGGGGTCAGCCCCAGCATTTT
>TRBV4-3|.|many|TRBJ2-5
CASSRDYQETQYF
TGCGCCAGCAGCCGGGACTACCAAGAGACCCAGTACTTC
>TRBV7-9|.|.|TRBJ2-1
CASSLKGSNEQFF
TGTGCCAGCAGCTTAAAGGGCAGCAATGAGCAGTTCTTC
>TRBV11-3|.|.|TRBJ1-6
CASSLEPNSPLHF
TGTGCCAGCAGCTTGGAACCTAATTCACCCCTCCACTTT
>TRBV27|TRBD1|once|TRBJ2-7
CATLGNRGSYEQYF
TGTGCCACCCTGGGGAACAGGGGTAGCTACGAGCAGTACTTC
>TRBV4-1|.|.|TRBJ2-4
CASSQVERGKNIQYF
TGCGCCAGCAGCCAGGTGGAGCGAGGCAAAAACATTCAGTACTTC
>TRBV7-9|TRBD1|.|TRBJ1-2
CASSFDRGGNYGYTF
TGTGCCAGCAGCTTCGACAGGGGAGGGAACTATGGCTACACCTTC